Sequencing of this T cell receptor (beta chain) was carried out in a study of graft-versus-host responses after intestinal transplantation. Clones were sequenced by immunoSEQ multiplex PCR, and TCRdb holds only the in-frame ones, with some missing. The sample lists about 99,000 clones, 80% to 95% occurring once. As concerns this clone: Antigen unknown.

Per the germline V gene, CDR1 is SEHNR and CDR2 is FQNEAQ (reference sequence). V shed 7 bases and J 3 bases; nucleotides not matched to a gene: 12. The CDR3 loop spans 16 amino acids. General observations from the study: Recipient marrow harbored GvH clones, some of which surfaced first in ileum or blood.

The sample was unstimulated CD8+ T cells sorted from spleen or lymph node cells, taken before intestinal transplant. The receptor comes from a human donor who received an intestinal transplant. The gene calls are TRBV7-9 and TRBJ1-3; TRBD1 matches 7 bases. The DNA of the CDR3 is TGTGCCAGCAACTCGATGGACAGGTCTCGTGGAAACACCATATATTTT. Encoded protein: CASNSMDRSRGNTIYF.